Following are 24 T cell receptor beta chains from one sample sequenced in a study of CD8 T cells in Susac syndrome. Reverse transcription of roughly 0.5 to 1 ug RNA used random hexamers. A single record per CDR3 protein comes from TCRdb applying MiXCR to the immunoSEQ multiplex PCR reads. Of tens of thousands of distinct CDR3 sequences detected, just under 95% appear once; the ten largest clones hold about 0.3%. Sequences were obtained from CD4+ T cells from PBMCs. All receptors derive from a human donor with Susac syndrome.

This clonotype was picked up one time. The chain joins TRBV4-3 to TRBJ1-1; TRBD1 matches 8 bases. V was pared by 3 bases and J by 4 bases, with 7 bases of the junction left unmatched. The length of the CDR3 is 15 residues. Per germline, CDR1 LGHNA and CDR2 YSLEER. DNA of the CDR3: TGCGCCAGCAGCCACTCCGGGACAGGACTCACTGAAGCTTTCTTT. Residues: CASSHSGTGLTEAFF.

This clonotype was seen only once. CDR3 amino acids: CSAKFTRGSYLDQPQHF. The DNA of the CDR3 is TGCAGTGCTAAATTCACCAGGGGATCCTATTTGGATCAGCCCCAGCATTTT. The chain links TRBV20-1 to TRBJ1-5; perhaps TRBD1 as D (6 bases). Trimming cost V 4 bases and J 5 bases, with 24 bases left between them. The CDR3 consists of 17 residues. Germline V CDR1 and CDR2: DFQATT, SNEGSKA (reference sequence).

The DNA for the CDR3 is TGTGCCAGCAGCCCCCCTCGACAGGGTACCTACGAGCAGTACTTC. Its protein product is CASSPPRQGTYEQYF. The V call is TRBV12-3 or TRBV12-4, the J call TRBJ2-7; 7 bases agree with TRBD1. This CDR3 contains 15 residues. Trimming at V came to 6 bases and at J to 2 bases, leaving 10 bases not matched to a gene.

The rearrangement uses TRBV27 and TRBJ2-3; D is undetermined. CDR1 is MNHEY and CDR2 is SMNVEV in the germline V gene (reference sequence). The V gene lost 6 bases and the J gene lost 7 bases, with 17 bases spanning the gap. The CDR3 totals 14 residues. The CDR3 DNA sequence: TGTGCCAGCAGCCCACTATACCCCCCGAATACGCAGTATTTT. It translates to CASSPLYPPNTQYF.

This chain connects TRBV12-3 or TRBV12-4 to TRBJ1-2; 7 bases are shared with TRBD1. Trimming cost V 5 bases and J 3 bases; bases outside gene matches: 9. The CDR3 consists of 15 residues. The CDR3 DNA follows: TGTGCCAGCAGTCCAGGGGGGGCAGGGGACTATGGCTACACCTTC. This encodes CASSPGGAGDYGYTF.

DNA of the CDR3: TGTGCCTGGAGTAGCTGGGGGGTTGACACTGAAGCTTTCTTT. It translates to CAWSSWGVDTEAFF. The chain recombines TRBV30 with TRBJ1-1, with D possibly TRBD1 on 5 matching bases. Germline CDR1 is GTSNPN and CDR2 is SVGIG (reference sequence). V was cut by 2 bases and J by 3 bases, with 13 bases left in between. CDR3 length equals 14 residues.

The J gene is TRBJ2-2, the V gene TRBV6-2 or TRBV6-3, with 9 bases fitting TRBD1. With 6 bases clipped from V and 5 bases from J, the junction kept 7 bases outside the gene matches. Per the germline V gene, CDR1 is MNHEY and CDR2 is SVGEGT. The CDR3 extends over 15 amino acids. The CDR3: CASRNRDRETGELFF. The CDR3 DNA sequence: TGTGCCAGCAGGAATCGGGACAGGGAAACCGGGGAGCTGTTTTTT.

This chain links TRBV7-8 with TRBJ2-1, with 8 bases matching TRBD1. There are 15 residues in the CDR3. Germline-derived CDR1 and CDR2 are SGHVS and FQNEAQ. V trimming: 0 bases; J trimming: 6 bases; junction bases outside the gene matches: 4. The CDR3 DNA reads TGTGCCAGCAGCTTAGCCGGACAGGGTCCCAATGAGCAGTTCTTC. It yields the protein CASSLAGQGPNEQFF.

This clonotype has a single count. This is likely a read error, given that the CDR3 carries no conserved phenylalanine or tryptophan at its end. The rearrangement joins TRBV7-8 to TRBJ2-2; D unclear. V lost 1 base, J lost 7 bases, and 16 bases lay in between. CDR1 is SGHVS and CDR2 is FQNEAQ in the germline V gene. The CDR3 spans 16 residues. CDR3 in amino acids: CASSLDPGPPGGELFL. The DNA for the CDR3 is TGTGCCAGCAGCTTAGACCCGGGCCCGCCGGGCGGGGAGCTGTTTCTT.

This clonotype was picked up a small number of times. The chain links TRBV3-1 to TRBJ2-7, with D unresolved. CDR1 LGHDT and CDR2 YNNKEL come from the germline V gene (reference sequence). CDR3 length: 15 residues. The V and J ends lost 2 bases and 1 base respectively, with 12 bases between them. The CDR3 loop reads CASSQLTTQSYEQYF. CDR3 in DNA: TGTGCCAGCAGCCAATTAACGACGCAGTCCTACGAGCAGTACTTC.

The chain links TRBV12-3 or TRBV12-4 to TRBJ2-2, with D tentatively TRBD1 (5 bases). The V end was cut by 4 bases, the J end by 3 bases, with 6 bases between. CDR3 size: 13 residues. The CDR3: CASSWGYTGELFF. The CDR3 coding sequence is TGTGCCAGCAGTTGGGGCTACACCGGGGAGCTGTTTTTT.

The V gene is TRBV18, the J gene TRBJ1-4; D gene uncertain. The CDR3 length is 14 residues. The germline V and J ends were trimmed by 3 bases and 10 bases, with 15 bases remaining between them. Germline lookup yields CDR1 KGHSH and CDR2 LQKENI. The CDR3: CASSPTNSDPKLFF. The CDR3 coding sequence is TGTGCCAGCTCACCCACCAACTCGGACCCAAAACTGTTTTTT.

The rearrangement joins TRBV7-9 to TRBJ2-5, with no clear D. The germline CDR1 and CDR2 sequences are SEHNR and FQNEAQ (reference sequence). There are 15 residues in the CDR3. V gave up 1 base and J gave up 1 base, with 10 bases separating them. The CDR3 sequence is CASSLEGGRQETQYF. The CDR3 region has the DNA TGTGCCAGCAGCTTAGAAGGTGGGCGCCAAGAGACCCAGTACTTC.

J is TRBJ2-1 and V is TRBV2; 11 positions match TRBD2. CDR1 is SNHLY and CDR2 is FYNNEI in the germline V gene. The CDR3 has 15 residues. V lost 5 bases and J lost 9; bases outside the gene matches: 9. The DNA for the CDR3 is TGTGCCAGCAGTACACTTAGCGGGGGGGCTGTTGAGCAGTTCTTC. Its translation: CASSTLSGGAVEQFF.

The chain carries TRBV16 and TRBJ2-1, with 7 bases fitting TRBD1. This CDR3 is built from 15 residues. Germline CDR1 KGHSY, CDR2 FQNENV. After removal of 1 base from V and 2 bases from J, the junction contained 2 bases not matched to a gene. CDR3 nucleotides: TGTGCCAGCAGCCAATGGGACAGCGCCTACAATGAGCAGTTCTTC. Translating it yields CASSQWDSAYNEQFF.

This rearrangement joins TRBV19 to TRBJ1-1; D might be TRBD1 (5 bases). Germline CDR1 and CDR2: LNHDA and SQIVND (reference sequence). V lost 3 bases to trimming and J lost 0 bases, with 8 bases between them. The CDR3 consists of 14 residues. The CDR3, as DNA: TGTGCCAGTAGTATTGAGGGGATGAACACTGAAGCTTTCTTT. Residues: CASSIEGMNTEAFF.

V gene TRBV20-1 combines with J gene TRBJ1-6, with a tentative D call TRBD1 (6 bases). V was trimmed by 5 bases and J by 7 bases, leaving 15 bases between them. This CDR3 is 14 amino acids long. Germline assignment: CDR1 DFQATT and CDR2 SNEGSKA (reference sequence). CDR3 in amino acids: CSAPSGVGNSPLHF. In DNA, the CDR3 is TGCAGTGCTCCGTCAGGGGTAGGGAATTCACCCCTCCACTTT.

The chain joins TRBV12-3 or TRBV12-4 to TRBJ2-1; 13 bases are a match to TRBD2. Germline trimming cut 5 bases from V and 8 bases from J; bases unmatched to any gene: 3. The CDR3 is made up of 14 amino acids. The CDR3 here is CASSPGTSGDEQFF. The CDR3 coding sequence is TGTGCCAGCAGTCCAGGGACTAGCGGGGATGAGCAGTTCTTC.

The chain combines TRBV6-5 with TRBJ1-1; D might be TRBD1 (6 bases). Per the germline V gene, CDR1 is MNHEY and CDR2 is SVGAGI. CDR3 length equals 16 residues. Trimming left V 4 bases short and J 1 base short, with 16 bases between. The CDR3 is CASSSRHRVGNTEAFF. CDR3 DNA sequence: TGTGCCAGCAGTTCTCGCCACAGGGTCGGGAACACTGAAGCTTTCTTT.

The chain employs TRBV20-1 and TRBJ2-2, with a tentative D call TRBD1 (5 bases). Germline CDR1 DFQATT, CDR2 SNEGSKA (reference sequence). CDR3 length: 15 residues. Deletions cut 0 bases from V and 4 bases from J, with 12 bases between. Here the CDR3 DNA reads TGCAGTGCTAGAGACAAAAGACAGTTCACCGGGGAGCTGTTTTTT. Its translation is CSARDKRQFTGELFF.

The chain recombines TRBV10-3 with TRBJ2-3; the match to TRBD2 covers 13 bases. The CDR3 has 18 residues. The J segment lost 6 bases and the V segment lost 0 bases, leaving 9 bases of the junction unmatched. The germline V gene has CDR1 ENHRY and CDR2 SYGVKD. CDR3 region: CAISESWTSGGPPDTQYF. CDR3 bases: TGTGCCATCAGTGAGTCCTGGACTAGCGGGGGCCCCCCCGATACGCAGTATTTT.

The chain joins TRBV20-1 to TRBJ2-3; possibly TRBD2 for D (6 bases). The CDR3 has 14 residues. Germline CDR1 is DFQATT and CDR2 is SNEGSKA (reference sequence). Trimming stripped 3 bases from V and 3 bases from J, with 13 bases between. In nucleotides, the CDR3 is TGCAGTGCTAGGGTCCCCGGGGGAACAGATACGCAGTATTTT. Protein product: CSARVPGGTDTQYF.

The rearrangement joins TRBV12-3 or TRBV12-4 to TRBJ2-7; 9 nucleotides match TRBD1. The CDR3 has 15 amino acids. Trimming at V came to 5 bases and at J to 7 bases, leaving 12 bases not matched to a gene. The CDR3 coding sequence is TGTGCCAGCAGTGGGATTCGAGGACAGGGGAGGGAGCAGTACTTC. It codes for CASSGIRGQGREQYF.

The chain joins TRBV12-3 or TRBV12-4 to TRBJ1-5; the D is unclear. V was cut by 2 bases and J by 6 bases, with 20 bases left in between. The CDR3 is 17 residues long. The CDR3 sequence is CASSLFGKTPGPQPQHF. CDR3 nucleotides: TGTGCCAGCAGTTTATTCGGGAAAACGCCAGGACCTCAGCCCCAGCATTTT.